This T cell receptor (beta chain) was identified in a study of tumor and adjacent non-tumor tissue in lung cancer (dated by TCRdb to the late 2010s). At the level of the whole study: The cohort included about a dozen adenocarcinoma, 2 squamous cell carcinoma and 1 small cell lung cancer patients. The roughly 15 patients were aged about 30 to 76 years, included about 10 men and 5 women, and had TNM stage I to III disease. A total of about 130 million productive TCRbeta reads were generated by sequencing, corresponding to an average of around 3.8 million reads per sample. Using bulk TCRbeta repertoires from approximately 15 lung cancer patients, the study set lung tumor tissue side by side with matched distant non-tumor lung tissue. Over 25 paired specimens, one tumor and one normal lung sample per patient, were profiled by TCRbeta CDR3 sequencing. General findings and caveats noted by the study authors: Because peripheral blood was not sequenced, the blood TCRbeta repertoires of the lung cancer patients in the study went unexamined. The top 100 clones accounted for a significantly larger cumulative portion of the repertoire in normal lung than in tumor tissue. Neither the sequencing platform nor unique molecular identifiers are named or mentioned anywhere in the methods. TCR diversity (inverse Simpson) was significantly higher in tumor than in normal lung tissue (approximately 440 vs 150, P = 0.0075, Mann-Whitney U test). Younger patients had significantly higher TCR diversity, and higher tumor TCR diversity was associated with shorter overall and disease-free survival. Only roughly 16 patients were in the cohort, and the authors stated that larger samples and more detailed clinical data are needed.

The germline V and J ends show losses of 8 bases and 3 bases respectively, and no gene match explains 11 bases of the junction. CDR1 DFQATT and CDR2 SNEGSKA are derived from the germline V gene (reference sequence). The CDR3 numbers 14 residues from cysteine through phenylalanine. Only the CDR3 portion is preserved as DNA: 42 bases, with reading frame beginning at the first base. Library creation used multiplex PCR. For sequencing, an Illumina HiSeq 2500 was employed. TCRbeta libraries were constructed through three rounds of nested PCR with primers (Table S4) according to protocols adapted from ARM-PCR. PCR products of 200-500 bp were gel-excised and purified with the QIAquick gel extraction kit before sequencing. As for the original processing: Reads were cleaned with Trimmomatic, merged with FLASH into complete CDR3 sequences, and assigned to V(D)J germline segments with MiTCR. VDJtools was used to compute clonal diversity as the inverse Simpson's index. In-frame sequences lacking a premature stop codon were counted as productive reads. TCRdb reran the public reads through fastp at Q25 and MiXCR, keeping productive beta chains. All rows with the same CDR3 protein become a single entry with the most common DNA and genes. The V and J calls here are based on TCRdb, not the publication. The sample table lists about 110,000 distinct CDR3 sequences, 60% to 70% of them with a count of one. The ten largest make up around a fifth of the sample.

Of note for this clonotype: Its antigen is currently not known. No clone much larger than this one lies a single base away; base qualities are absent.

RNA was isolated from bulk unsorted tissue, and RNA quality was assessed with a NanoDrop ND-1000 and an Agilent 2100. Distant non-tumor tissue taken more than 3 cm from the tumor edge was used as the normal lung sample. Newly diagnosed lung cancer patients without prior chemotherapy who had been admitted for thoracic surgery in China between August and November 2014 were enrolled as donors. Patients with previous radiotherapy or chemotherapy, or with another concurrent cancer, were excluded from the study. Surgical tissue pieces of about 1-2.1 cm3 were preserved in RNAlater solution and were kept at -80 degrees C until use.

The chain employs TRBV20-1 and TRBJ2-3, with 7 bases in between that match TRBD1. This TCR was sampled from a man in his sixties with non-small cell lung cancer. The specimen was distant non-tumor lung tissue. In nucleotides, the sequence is TGCAGTACTGAGGGAGACAGGGAAACAGATACGCAGTATTTT. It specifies CSTEGDRETDTQYF.